Shown below are 31 T cell receptor beta chains from a single sample sequenced in a study of blood T cell repertoires in COVID-19. Measured with immunoSEQ multiplex PCR; TCRdb has only the in-frame clones, and not every one. The data show 150,000 to 200,000 clones, roughly 82% seen once. The material sequenced was peripheral blood. The receptors originated from a woman aged 60-70 years with COVID-19, enrolled during active disease.

This rearrangement joins TRBV9 to TRBJ2-4; D might be TRBD2 (5 bases). Germline CDR1 SGDLS, CDR2 YYNGEE. Deletions cut 2 bases from V and 8 bases from J, with 23 bases between. This CDR3 region has 17 residues. CDR3 sequence (DNA): TGTGCCAGCAGCGTCTCTTCTTTAACTGATCCTAGCCACATTCAGTACTTC. Its protein is CASSVSSLTDPSHIQYF.

The chain has TRBV11-2 and TRBJ1-3, with a weak D call TRBD1 (5 bases). CDR3 length: 16 residues. Per the germline V gene, CDR1 is SGHAT and CDR2 is FQNNGV. Trimming left V 2 bases short and J 1 base short, with 12 bases between. The CDR3 region has the DNA TGTGCCAGCAGCTTATCAGTGCAGGGATCTGGAAACACCATATATTTT. Translating gives CASSLSVQGSGNTIYF.

The chain links TRBV4-2 to TRBJ1-2; TRBD1 agrees at 8 bases. Germline V CDR1 and CDR2: LGHNA, YNFKEQ. The CDR3 length is 15 residues. J was trimmed by 8 bases and V by 0 bases; bases with no gene match: 8. CDR3 bases: TGTGCCAGCAGCCAAGATTTCCCCAGGGGGCAAGGCTACACCTTC. Translation: CASSQDFPRGQGYTF.

CDR3 sequence (DNA): TGTGCCAGCAGCGTAGATGGGCAGACAAACACTGAAGCTTTCTTT. Encoded protein: CASSVDGQTNTEAFF. The chain is built from TRBV9 and TRBJ1-1, with D uncertain. The CDR3 runs to 15 residues. From germline, CDR1 is SGDLS and CDR2 YYNGEE. V dropped 0 bases and J dropped 2 bases, with 11 bases sitting between them.

The chain has TRBV15 and TRBJ1-5; D may be TRBD1 (6 bases). The CDR3 is 18 amino acids. Germline CDR1 LNHNV, CDR2 YYDKDF (reference sequence). Trimming took 0 bases from V and 4 from J, leaving 19 bases between them. DNA of the CDR3: TGTGCCACCAGCAGAGATTTTGGCACAGGGCAGAGTAATCAGCCCCAGCATTTT. It translates to CATSRDFGTGQSNQPQHF. Looking up the rest from reference TRBV15 and TRBJ1-5 gives the full variable domain: DAMVIQNPRYQVTQFGKPVTLSCSQTLNHNVMYWYQQKSSQAPKLLFHYYDKDFNNEADTPDNFQSRRPNTSFCFLDIRSPGLGDTAMYLCATSRDFGTGQSNQPQHFGDGTRLSIL.

CDR3 sequence: CAWGTFLSVSTDTQYF. CDR3 nucleotide sequence: TGTGCCTGGGGAACCTTTCTTAGCGTGAGCACAGATACGCAGTATTTT. V usage is TRBV30 and J usage is TRBJ2-3, with D maybe TRBD2 (5 bases). Trimming took off 5 bases at V and 0 bases at J, with 18 bases between the two ends. The CDR3 is 16 amino acids. The V gene's germline CDR1 is GTSNPN and CDR2 SVGIG (reference sequence). The full variable domain, its missing parts supplied by reference TRBV30 and TRBJ2-3, is SQTIHQWPATLVQPVGSPLSLECTVEGTSNPNLYWYRQAAGRGLQLLFYSVGIGQISSEVPQNLSASRPQDRQFILSSKKLLLSDSGFYLCAWGTFLSVSTDTQYFGPGTRLTVL.

This chain joins TRBV5-1 and TRBJ1-6; 7 nucleotides match TRBD1. Germline loops: CDR1 SGHRS, CDR2 YFSETQ. With V trimmed by 6 bases and J by 7 bases, 10 bases remained unmatched. This CDR3 is 15 amino acids long. Here the CDR3 DNA reads TGCGCCAGCACCGTAAGGGGGCTGGGCAATTCACCCCTCCACTTT. Translation: CASTVRGLGNSPLHF. Together with reference TRBV5-1 and TRBJ1-6, the CDR3 gives the full variable domain: KAGVTQTPRYLIKTRGQQVTLSCSPISGHRSVSWYQQTPGQGLQFLFEYFSETQRNKGNFPGRFSGRQFSNSRSEMNVSTLELGDSALYLCASTVRGLGNSPLHFGNGTRLTVT.

This chain links TRBV19 with TRBJ2-7; D gene unclear. Between the trimmed V and J ends, which lost 11 bases and 4 bases, there was a span of 18 bases. There are 13 residues in the CDR3. Germline V gives CDR1 LNHDA, CDR2 SQIVND (reference sequence). CDR3 amino acids: CASSRPDRYEQYF. The CDR3 DNA follows: TGTGCCTCGTCGAGGCCCGACCGTTACGAGCAGTACTTC.

The CDR3 region has the DNA TGTGCCAGCAGCCCGCGACAGAGTGTCCATGAAAAACTGTTTTTT. This sequence encodes CASSPRQSVHEKLFF. The V gene is TRBV7-9, the J gene TRBJ1-4; weak D call: TRBD1 (5 bases). Germline values: CDR1 SEHNR, CDR2 FQNEAQ (reference sequence). Trimming shortened V by 5 bases and J by 6 bases, and 16 bases separated the two germline ends. This CDR3 contains 15 residues.

The chain has TRBV3-1 (or the pseudogene TRBV3-2) and TRBJ2-1; 7 bases are a match to TRBD2. This CDR3 contains 15 residues. V gave up 5 bases and J gave up 7 bases; unmatched junction bases: 11. CDR1 and CDR2 from the germline V gene are LGHDT and YNNKEL (reference sequence). CDR3 sequence: CASSYSGTSVNEQFF. CDR3 nucleotide sequence: TGTGCCAGCAGCTACAGCGGTACTAGCGTGAATGAGCAGTTCTTC.

This chain joins TRBV29-1 and TRBJ2-1; TRBD1 agrees at 10 bases. V lost 3 bases and J lost 2; bases outside the gene matches: 7. Germline CDR1 reads SQVTM; CDR2 reads ANQGSEA. The CDR3 consists of 16 residues. CDR3 in DNA: TGCAGCGTTGACGGCTCTGGACAGGGGGCCTACAATGAGCAGTTCTTC. This codes for CSVDGSGQGAYNEQFF.

V usage is TRBV2 and J usage is TRBJ1-4; perhaps TRBD1 as D (6 bases). The CDR3 covers 11 residues. The germline V gene has CDR1 SNHLY and CDR2 FYNNEI. V was trimmed by 2 bases and J by 17 bases, leaving 12 bases between them. The CDR3 region is CASSEFGGAFF. The CDR3 coding sequence is TGTGCCAGCAGTGAATTTGGGGGGGCATTTTTT.

The V and J genes are TRBV6-5 and TRBJ1-5; TRBD1 matches at 10 bases. The CDR3 has 14 amino acids. Looked up from germline, CDR1 is MNHEY and CDR2 is SVGAGI. Germline trimming cut 6 bases from V and 7 bases from J; bases unmatched to any gene: 6. The CDR3 DNA follows: TGTGCCAGCAGCCCAGACAGGGGGCGACAGCCCCAGCATTTT. It yields the protein CASSPDRGRQPQHF.

The chain recombines TRBV18 with TRBJ2-7, with 10 bases lining up with TRBD2. The CDR3 is made up of 16 amino acids. Germline CDR1 reads KGHSH; CDR2 reads LQKENI. The V segment lost 2 bases and the J segment 4 bases; nucleotides outside the gene matches: 8. The CDR3 coding sequence is TGTGCCAGCTCACCAAGGGCTAGCGGGAGTATATACGAGCAGTACTTC. Protein product: CASSPRASGSIYEQYF. Complete variable domain (other parts from reference TRBV18 and TRBJ2-7): NAGVMQNPRHLVRRRGQEARLRCSPMKGHSHVYWYRQLPEEGLKFMVYLQKENIIDESGMPKERFSAEFPKEGPSILRIQQVVRGDSAAYFCASSPRASGSIYEQYFGPGTRLTVT.

DNA for the CDR3: TGCGCCAGCAGTGCGACAGGGGTCCTTAATGAAAAACTGTTTTTT. It codes for CASSATGVLNEKLFF. The rearrangement uses TRBV10-2 and TRBJ1-4; the match to TRBD1 covers 8 bases. V was clipped by 4 bases and J by 4 bases; unmatched bases: 5. The CDR3 length is 15 residues. Germline V gives CDR1 WSHSY, CDR2 SAAADI.

The genes are TRBV29-1 and TRBJ1-2; possibly TRBD1 for D (6 bases). The CDR3 sequence is 10 residues long. Trimming cost V 5 bases and J 6 bases, with 7 bases left between them. Germline V gives CDR1 SQVTM, CDR2 ANQGSEA. This CDR3 reads CSVQGNGYTF. CDR3 DNA sequence: TGCAGCGTTCAGGGGAATGGCTACACCTTC.

As to this clone: This CDR3 is also generated by other DNA sequences in the sample. The V call is TRBV19, the J call TRBJ2-1, with 10 bases fitting TRBD2. This CDR3 spans 15 amino acids. Germline loops: CDR1 LNHDA, CDR2 SQIVND (reference sequence). The junction had 2 bases not matched to a gene; V was cut back by 6 bases and J by 0 bases. CDR3 in DNA: TGTGCCAGTAGCCCTAGCGGGAGCTCCTACAATGAGCAGTTCTTC. It encodes CASSPSGSSYNEQFF.

The rearrangement uses TRBV9 and TRBJ2-5; D might be TRBD2 (7 bases). The germline V gene has CDR1 SGDLS and CDR2 YYNGEE. V lost 2 bases to trimming and J lost 2 bases, with 16 bases between them. The CDR3 length is 16 residues. The CDR3 spells CASSVGGQRGQETQYF. The CDR3 DNA reads as TGTGCCAGCAGCGTTGGGGGCCAGCGGGGACAAGAGACCCAGTACTTC.

The chain is built from TRBV6-6 and TRBJ1-5; D may be TRBD1 (5 bases). Trimming pared 2 bases from V and 6 bases from J, leaving 11 bases between. From germline, CDR1 is MNHNY and CDR2 SVGAGI (reference sequence). The CDR3 is 14 amino acids. The CDR3 reads CASSYVGEGQPQHF. The DNA for the CDR3 is TGTGCCAGCAGTTACGTGGGGGAGGGTCAGCCCCAGCATTTT.

The V call is TRBV19, the J call TRBJ2-1; 9 bases agree with TRBD2. Trimming cost V 5 bases and J 4 bases; bases outside gene matches: 12. The CDR3 has 17 residues. The germline CDR1 and CDR2 sequences are LNHDA and SQIVND (reference sequence). The CDR3: CASSPYPSGGTYNEQFF. The CDR3 DNA sequence: TGTGCCAGTAGTCCATACCCCAGCGGGGGGACATACAATGAGCAGTTCTTC.

The J gene is TRBJ2-7, the V gene TRBV4-2, with 7 bases lining up with TRBD1. The V and J ends lost 0 bases and 6 bases, in that order; junction bases with no gene match: 11. The CDR3 runs 16 residues. Germline V gene sequence: CDR1 LGHNA, CDR2 YNFKEQ. The CDR3 region is CASSQELGTAATEQYF. The CDR3 region has the DNA TGTGCCAGCAGCCAAGAACTTGGGACAGCAGCCACCGAGCAGTACTTC.

The chain employs TRBV7-6 and TRBJ1-2; possible D gene TRBD1, 6 bases. The CDR3 length is 15 residues. V was shortened by 0 bases and J by 6 bases, with 14 bases between the two germline ends. The germline V gene has CDR1 SGHVS and CDR2 FNYEAQ. CDR3: CASSLAPGAGDGYTF. CDR3 nucleotide sequence: TGTGCCAGCAGCTTAGCGCCTGGGGCAGGGGATGGCTACACCTTC.

The table lists this clone with a count of one. The chain couples TRBV7-9 to TRBJ2-6; 7 nucleotides align to TRBD1. V was clipped by 4 bases and J by 1 base; unmatched bases: 4. The germline V gene has CDR1 SEHNR and CDR2 FQNEAQ (reference sequence). This CDR3 contains 16 residues. The CDR3 spells CASSSDRESGANVLTF. DNA for the CDR3: TGTGCCAGCAGCTCAGACAGGGAATCTGGGGCCAACGTCCTGACTTTC.

The chain recombines TRBV11-2 with TRBJ1-3; possible D gene TRBD1, 6 bases. V was shortened by 5 bases and J by 0 bases, with 11 bases between the two germline ends. CDR3 length equals 15 residues. The germline V gene has CDR1 SGHAT and CDR2 FQNNGV. The CDR3 DNA is TGTGCCAGCAGCAAGGGGACACTCTCTGGAAACACCATATATTTT. This gives the protein CASSKGTLSGNTIYF.

V usage is TRBV27 and J usage is TRBJ2-7; 14 bases line up with TRBD2. This CDR3 region has 15 residues. CDR1 is MNHEY, CDR2 SMNVEV, per germline (reference sequence). Trimming took 3 bases from V and 2 from J; bases not matched to a gene: 0. CDR3 protein: CASSLTSGGAYEQYV. The CDR3 DNA sequence: TGTGCCAGCAGTTTGACTAGCGGGGGGGCCTACGAGCAGTACGTC.

The chain is built from TRBV2 and TRBJ1-2; unclear D gene. Trimming cost V 3 bases and J 6 bases, with 11 bases left between them. Germline-derived CDR1 and CDR2 are SNHLY and FYNNEI. The CDR3 extends over 13 amino acids. This CDR3 reads CASSELREHGYTF. The CDR3 DNA is TGTGCCAGCAGTGAGCTAAGGGAGCATGGCTACACCTTC.

This chain links TRBV9 with TRBJ1-3, with TRBD1 as a possible D gene (5 bases). The CDR3 is 16 amino acids. Germline CDR1 SGDLS, CDR2 YYNGEE. Trimming pared 0 bases from V and 0 bases from J, leaving 10 bases between. The CDR3 DNA reads as TGTGCCAGCAGCGTAGCTGGGGGGAACTCTGGAAACACCATATATTTT. Amino acids: CASSVAGGNSGNTIYF.

This sequence joins TRBV7-3 and TRBJ2-2, with 7 bases aligning to TRBD2. The V gene end was trimmed by 0 bases and the J gene end by 3 bases; junction bases not matched to a gene: 10. The length of the CDR3 is 18 residues. Germline lookup yields CDR1 SGHTA and CDR2 FQGTGA. The CDR3 DNA sequence: TGTGCCAGCAGCTTAACGGGCCGCTCTAGCGGCCACACCGGGGAGCTGTTTTTT. Its protein product is CASSLTGRSSGHTGELFF.

The chain is built from TRBV18 and TRBJ2-4; 8 bases align to TRBD2. This CDR3 is 16 amino acids long. The germline gives CDR1 KGHSH, CDR2 LQKENI. V dropped 1 base and J dropped 4; count of bases not matched to a gene: 6. The CDR3 DNA follows: TGTGCCAGCTCACCACGTGACCGGGAGGGGAAAAACATTCAGTACTTC. Protein product: CASSPRDREGKNIQYF.

This sequence joins TRBV11-2 and TRBJ2-5; D is uncertain. The V gene lost 3 bases and the J gene lost 0 bases, with 14 bases spanning the gap. Germline V gene data show CDR1 as SGHAT and CDR2 as FQNNGV. This CDR3 comprises 16 residues. The CDR3 nucleotides are TGTGCCAGCAGCTTGAGAGGCGCGCATGACCAAGAGACCCAGTACTTC. Residues: CASSLRGAHDQETQYF.

The V gene is TRBV3-1 (or the pseudogene TRBV3-2), the J gene TRBJ2-2; 8 bases align to TRBD1. This CDR3 is 19 amino acids long. Germline V gene lookup returns CDR1 LGHDT and CDR2 YNNKEL (reference sequence). V was pared by 1 base and J by 0 bases, with 10 bases of the junction left unmatched. The DNA for the CDR3 is TGTGCCAGCAGCCAAGGTTCGGTGGGACAGGCTCCGAACACCGGGGAGCTGTTTTTT. It encodes CASSQGSVGQAPNTGELFF.